This T cell receptor (beta chain) was identified in a study of OX40 agonist ivuxolimab in advanced cancers. On the study more broadly: The study enrolled dose-escalation patients with hepatocellular carcinoma, melanoma, renal cell or head and neck cancer. Prior checkpoint blockade (anti-PD-1, anti-PD-L1 or anti-CTLA-4) was permitted; 40% had it.

With regard to this clone: Its target is not known.

Autoimmune disease history or systemic immunosuppression led to patient exclusion. Germline V gene lookup returns CDR1 SGHRS and CDR2 YFSETQ. V was pared by 1 base and J by 3 bases, with 10 bases between. This CDR3 has 14 amino acids. Here immunoSEQ multiplex PCR was the method, and the copy in TCRdb shows in-frame clones only, minus some. The sample yields tens of thousands of clones, approximately 91% seen once. General study results and limits: Fewer expanded clones were found on average in CD4+ than in CD8+ T cells.

The TCR comes from an adult with an advanced solid tumor such as melanoma, head and neck, liver or kidney cancer. The sequencing here drew on CD4+ or CD8+ T cells sorted from blood, taken in a trial of the OX40 agonist ivuxolimab. The chain joins TRBV5-1 to TRBJ2-5, with no clear D. CDR3 nucleotides: TGCGCCAGCAGCTTGAGGCAGTCGGAAGAGACCCAGTACTTC. Amino acids: CASSLRQSEETQYF.